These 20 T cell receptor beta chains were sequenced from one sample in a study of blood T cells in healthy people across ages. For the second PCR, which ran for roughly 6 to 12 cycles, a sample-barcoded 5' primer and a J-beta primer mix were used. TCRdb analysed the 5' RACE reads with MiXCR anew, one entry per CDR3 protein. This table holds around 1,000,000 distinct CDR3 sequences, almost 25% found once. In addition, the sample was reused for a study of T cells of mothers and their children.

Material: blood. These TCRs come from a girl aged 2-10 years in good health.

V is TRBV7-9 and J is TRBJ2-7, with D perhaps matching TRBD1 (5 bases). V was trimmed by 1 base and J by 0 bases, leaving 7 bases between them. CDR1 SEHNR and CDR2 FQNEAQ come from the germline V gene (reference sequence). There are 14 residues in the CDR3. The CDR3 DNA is TGTGCCAGCAGCTTAGGACAGCGCTCCTACGAGCAGTACTTC. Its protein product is CASSLGQRSYEQYF.

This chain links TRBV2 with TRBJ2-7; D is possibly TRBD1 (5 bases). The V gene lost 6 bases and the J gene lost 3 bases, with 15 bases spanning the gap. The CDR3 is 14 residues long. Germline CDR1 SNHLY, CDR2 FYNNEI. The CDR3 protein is CASSDSRAIYEQYF. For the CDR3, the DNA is TGTGCCAGCAGCGACTCCAGGGCTATCTACGAGCAGTACTTC.

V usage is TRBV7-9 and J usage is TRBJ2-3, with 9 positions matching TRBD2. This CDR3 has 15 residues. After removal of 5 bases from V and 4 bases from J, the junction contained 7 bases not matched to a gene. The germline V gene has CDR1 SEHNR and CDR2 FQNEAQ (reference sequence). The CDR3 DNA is TGTGCCAGCAGCGGGGGGACTAGCCGTTCAGATACGCAGTATTTT. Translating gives CASSGGTSRSDTQYF.

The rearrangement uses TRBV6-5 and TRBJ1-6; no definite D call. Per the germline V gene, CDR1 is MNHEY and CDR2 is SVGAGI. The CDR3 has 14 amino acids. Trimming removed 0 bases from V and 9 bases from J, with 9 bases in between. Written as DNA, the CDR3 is TGTGCCAGCAGTTACTCGGTCGGAGTTTCACCCCTCCACTTT. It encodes CASSYSVGVSPLHF.

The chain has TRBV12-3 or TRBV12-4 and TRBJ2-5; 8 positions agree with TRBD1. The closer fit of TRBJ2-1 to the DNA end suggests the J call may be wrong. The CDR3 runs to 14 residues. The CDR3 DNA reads TGTGCCAGCACCCTGGACAGGGTGAGCAATGAGCAGTTCTTC. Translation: CASTLDRVSNEQFF.

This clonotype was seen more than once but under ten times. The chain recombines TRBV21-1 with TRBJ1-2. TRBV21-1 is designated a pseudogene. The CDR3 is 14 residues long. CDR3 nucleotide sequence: TGTGCCAGCAGCAATCGGACAGCGAACTATGGCTACACCTTC. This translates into CASSNRTANYGYTF.

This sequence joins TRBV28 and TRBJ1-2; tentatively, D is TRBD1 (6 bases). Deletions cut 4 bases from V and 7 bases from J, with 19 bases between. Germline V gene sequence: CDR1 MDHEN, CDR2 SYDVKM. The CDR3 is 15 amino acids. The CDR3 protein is CASSSPRGALAGYTF. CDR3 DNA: TGTGCCAGCAGTTCCCCTCGGGGGGCTCTCGCTGGCTACACCTTC.

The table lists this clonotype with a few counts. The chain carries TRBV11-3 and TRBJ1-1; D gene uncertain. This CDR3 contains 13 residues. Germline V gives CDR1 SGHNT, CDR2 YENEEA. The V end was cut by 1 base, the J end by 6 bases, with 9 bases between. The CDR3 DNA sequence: TGTGCCAGCAGCTTAGTGGGTCCTTCTGAAGCTTTCTTT. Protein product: CASSLVGPSEAFF.

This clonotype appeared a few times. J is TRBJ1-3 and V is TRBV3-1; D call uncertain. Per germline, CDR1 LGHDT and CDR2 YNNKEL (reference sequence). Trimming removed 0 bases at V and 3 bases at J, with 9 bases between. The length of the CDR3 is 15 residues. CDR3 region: CASSQDNQDGNTIYF. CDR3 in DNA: TGTGCCAGCAGCCAAGACAACCAAGATGGAAACACCATATATTTT.

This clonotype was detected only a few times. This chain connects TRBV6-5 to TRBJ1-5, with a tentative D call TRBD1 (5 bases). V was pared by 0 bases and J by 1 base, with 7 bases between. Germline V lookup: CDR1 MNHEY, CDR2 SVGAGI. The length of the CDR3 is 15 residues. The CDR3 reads CASSYSGGSNQPQHF. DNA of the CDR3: TGTGCCAGCAGTTACTCTGGGGGGAGCAATCAGCCCCAGCATTTT.

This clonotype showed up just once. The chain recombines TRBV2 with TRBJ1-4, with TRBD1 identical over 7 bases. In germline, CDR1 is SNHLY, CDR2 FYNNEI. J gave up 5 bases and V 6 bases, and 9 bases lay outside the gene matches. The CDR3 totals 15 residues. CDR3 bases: TGTGCCAGCAGCAGAAATCCGGGACAGAATGAAAAACTGTTTTTT. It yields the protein CASSRNPGQNEKLFF.

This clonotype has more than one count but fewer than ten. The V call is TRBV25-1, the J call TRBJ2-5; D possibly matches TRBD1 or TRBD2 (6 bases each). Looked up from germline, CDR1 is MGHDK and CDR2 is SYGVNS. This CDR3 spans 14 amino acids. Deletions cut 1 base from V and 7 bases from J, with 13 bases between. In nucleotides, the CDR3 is TGTGCCAGCAGTGAATTTGGGGGGCGTGGGACCCAGTACTTC. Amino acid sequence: CASSEFGGRGTQYF.

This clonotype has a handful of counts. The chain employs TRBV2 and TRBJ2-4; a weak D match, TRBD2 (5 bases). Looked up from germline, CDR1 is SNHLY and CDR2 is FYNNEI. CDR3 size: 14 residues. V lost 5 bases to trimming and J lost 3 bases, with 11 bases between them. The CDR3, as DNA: TGTGCCAGCAGTTTCGGGGTATTCAAAAACATTCAGTACTTC. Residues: CASSFGVFKNIQYF. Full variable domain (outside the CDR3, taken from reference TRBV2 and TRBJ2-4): EPEVTQTPSHQVTQMGQEVILRCVPISNHLYFYWYRQILGQKVEFLVSFYNNEISEKSEIFDDQFSVERPDGSNFTLKIRSTKLEDSAMYFCASSFGVFKNIQYFGAGTRLSVL.

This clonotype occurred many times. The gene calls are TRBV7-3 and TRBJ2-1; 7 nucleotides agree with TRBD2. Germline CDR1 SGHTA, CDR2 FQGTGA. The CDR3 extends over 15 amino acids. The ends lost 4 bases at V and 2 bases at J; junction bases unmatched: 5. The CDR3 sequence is CASSSGEGTYNEQFF. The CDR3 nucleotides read TGTGCCAGCAGCTCGGGGGAGGGAACCTACAATGAGCAGTTCTTC.

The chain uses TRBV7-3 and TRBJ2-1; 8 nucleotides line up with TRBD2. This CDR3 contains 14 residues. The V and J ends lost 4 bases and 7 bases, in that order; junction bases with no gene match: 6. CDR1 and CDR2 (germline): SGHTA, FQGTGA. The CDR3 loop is CASSSTGGPNEQFF. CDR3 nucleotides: TGTGCCAGCAGCTCAACGGGGGGGCCGAATGAGCAGTTCTTC.

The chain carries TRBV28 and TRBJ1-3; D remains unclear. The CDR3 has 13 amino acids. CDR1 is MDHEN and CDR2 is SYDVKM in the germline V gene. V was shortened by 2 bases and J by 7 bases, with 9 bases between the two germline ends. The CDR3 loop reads CASSLAARNTIYF. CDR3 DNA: TGTGCCAGCAGTTTAGCGGCTAGGAACACCATATATTTT.

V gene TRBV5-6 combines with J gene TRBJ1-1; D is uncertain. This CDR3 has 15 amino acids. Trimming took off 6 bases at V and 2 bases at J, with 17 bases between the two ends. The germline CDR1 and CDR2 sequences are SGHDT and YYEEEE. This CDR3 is CASNPSPKGNTEAFF. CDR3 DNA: TGTGCCAGCAACCCCTCTCCCAAGGGAAACACTGAAGCTTTCTTT.

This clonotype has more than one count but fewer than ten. The CDR3 bases are TGTGCCAGCAGACTATGGGCAGAAGTGGACGAGCAGTACTTC. It is translated as CASRLWAEVDEQYF. J is TRBJ2-1 and V is TRBV6-2 or TRBV6-3; the D is unclear. The DNA matches TRBJ2-7 better at its end, which makes the J call doubtful. CDR3 size: 14 residues. The germline CDR1 and CDR2 sequences are MNHEY and SVGEGT.

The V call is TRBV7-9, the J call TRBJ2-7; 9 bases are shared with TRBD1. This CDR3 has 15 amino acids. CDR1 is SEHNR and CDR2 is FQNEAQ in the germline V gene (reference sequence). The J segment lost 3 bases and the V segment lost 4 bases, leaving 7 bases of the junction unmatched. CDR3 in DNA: TGTGCCAGCAGCTATAGGACAGGGGATATCTACGAGCAGTACTTC. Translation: CASSYRTGDIYEQYF.

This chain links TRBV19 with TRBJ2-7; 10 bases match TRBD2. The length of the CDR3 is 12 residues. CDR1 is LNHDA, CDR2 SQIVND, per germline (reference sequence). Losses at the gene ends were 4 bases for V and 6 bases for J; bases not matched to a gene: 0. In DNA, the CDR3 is TGTGCCAGTAGTACTAGCGGGAGCGAGCAGTACTTC. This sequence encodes CASSTSGSEQYF.